The 11 T cell receptor beta chains given below trace back to one sample, sequenced in a study of CD8 T cells in ankylosing spondylitis. TCRdb itself ran the 5' RACE reads through MiXCR, one entry per CDR3 protein. The sample consists of some 46,000 distinct CDR3 sequences, approximately 10% of them appearing once. The specimen sequenced was blood, either unsorted or a sorted T cell fraction (not recorded which). The receptors were sampled from a male donor with ankylosing spondylitis or in good health (not recorded which).

This clonotype was counted ten times or more. The CDR3 loop reads CASSLPGANTEAFF. CDR3 sequence (DNA): TGCGCCAGCAGCTTGCCCGGGGCAAACACTGAAGCTTTCTTT. V is TRBV5-1 and J is TRBJ1-1; possible D gene TRBD1, 5 bases. CDR1 is SGHRS, CDR2 YFSETQ, per germline. There are 14 residues in the CDR3. Between the trimmed V and J ends, which lost 1 base and 2 bases, there was a span of 9 bases.

In the case of this clonotype: It may be a read error: a sequence one base away is much more abundant. V is TRBV6-1 and J is TRBJ2-7; 8 bases map to TRBD1. Germline loops: CDR1 MNHNS, CDR2 SASEGT. This CDR3 spans 14 amino acids. The CDR3 bases are TGTGCCAACAGTGGACGACAGGGGCAAAGCGAGCAGTATTTC. It specifies CANSGRQGQSEQYF.

This clonotype was recorded many times. The chain has TRBV7-7 and TRBJ2-5; TRBD2 might be the D (7 bases). The CDR3 has 14 residues. The germline V gene has CDR1 SSHAT and CDR2 FNYEAQ (reference sequence). Trimming shortened V by 2 bases and J by 5 bases, and 12 bases separated the two germline ends. The CDR3: CASSLHPGGETQYF. Here the CDR3 DNA reads TGTGCCAGCAGCTTACATCCGGGGGGCGAGACCCAGTACTTC.

V is TRBV15 and J is TRBJ1-3, with D uncertain. The V end lost 1 base, the J end lost 7 bases, and 8 bases lay between the germline ends. Germline lookup yields CDR1 LNHNV and CDR2 YYDKDF (reference sequence). The CDR3 is 13 residues long. CDR3: CATSRGQSNTIYF. The CDR3 DNA follows: TGTGCCACCAGCAGAGGCCAGTCGAACACCATATATTTT.

This clonotype was recorded at least ten times. The J gene is TRBJ2-7, the V gene TRBV3-1; no definite D call. Germline lookup yields CDR1 LGHDT and CDR2 YNNKEL (reference sequence). V was pared by 1 base and J by 0 bases, with 13 bases between. The CDR3 totals 16 residues. This chain's CDR3 is CASSQGTVSNSYEQYF. Here the CDR3 DNA reads TGTGCCAGCAGCCAAGGGACGGTCTCGAACTCCTACGAGCAGTACTTC.

V is TRBV4-2 and J is TRBJ2-7; D perhaps matches TRBD2 (5 bases). Trimming left V 0 bases short and J 5 bases short, with 11 bases between. Per the germline V gene, CDR1 is LGHNA and CDR2 is YNFKEQ. CDR3 length: 14 residues. DNA of the CDR3: TGTGCCAGCAGCCAAGATATGGGAGTCCACGAGCAGTACTTC. Its translation: CASSQDMGVHEQYF.

In regard to this clonotype: Possible read error: a much larger clone is one base away. This chain joins TRBV7-2 and TRBJ2-3; 7 bases align to TRBD2. This CDR3 has 14 residues. The junction had 9 bases not matched to a gene; V was cut back by 5 bases and J by 7 bases. Per the germline V gene, CDR1 is SGHTA and CDR2 is FQGNSA. CDR3 sequence: CASSPGGVANTQYF. DNA of the CDR3: TGTGCCAGCAGCCCTGGGGGGGTCGCAAATACGCAGTATTTT.

The J gene is TRBJ2-3, the V gene TRBV2, with D perhaps given as TRBD1 or TRBD2 (5 bases each). Germline V gene sequence: CDR1 SNHLY, CDR2 FYNNEI. This CDR3 contains 14 residues. The V gene lost 4 bases and the J gene lost 1 base, with 9 bases spanning the gap. The CDR3, as DNA: TGTGCCAGCAGTGTGGGACGGGGCACAGATACGCAGTATTTT. This sequence encodes CASSVGRGTDTQYF.

This clonotype was seen ten or more times. The chain has TRBV7-9 and TRBJ2-3; TRBD2 agrees at 8 bases. The germline CDR1 and CDR2 sequences are SEHNR and FQNEAQ (reference sequence). This CDR3 has 14 residues. V dropped 3 bases and J dropped 3; count of bases not matched to a gene: 2. The CDR3: CASSLGTSTDTQYF. The CDR3 DNA sequence: TGTGCCAGCAGCTTGGGGACTAGTACAGATACGCAGTATTTT.

The table lists this clonotype with a few counts. J is TRBJ2-7 and V is TRBV6-5, with 9 bases aligning to TRBD1. The ends lost 2 bases at V and 3 bases at J; junction bases unmatched: 11. This CDR3 spans 17 amino acids. Per the germline V gene, CDR1 is MNHEY and CDR2 is SVGAGI. The CDR3 loop reads CASSYRYLRDRDYEQYF. CDR3 sequence (DNA): TGTGCCAGCAGTTACCGATACCTCCGGGACAGGGACTACGAGCAGTACTTC.

Only a few counts were recorded for this clonotype. The chain recombines TRBV20-1 with TRBJ2-3, with 8 bases lining up with TRBD2. There are 17 residues in the CDR3. V shed 0 bases and J 7 bases; nucleotides not matched to a gene: 15. The germline gives CDR1 DFQATT, CDR2 SNEGSKA (reference sequence). The CDR3 DNA is TGCAGTGCTAGAGATCTATTGGGCGGGGGGCAGCCCAATACGCAGTATTTT. Translation gives CSARDLLGGGQPNTQYF.